The clone carrying this T cell receptor (beta chain) was counted between two and nine times. Germline CDR1 and CDR2: MNHNS and SASEGT. V was trimmed by 5 bases and J by 6 bases, leaving 13 bases between them. CDR3 length: 14 residues. The sequenced template was cDNA made from the entire isolated RNA. Naive, central memory and regulatory T cell samples averaged around 3.3 million reads. TCRdb keeps only in-frame clones here, not all; method: immunoSEQ multiplex PCR. The sample has about 140,000 clones; 8% to 13% are singletons. These data originate in a study of beta chain features in type 1 diabetes. The source material was naive CD4+ T cells from blood. This rearrangement joins TRBV6-1 to TRBJ1-4; D might be TRBD1 (6 bases). The clonotype comes from a man between 18 and 29 years old in good health. CDR3 sequence (DNA): TGTGCCAGCAGTACAGGGTCAACGGATGAAAAACTGTTTTTT. Its translation: CASSTGSTDEKLFF.